This T cell receptor beta chain came from a study of sequential checkpoint blockade in melanoma. The treatment is: randomized to nivolumab then ipilimumab (arm A) or the reverse (arm B). The germline V gene has CDR1 GTSNPN and CDR2 SVGIG (reference sequence). The CDR3 spans 14 residues. The V and J ends lost 5 bases and 5 bases, in that order; junction bases with no gene match: 8. Here immunoSEQ multiplex PCR was the method, and the copy in TCRdb shows in-frame clones only, minus some. The profile shows about 13,000 clones, more than 70% of them singletons. The chain links TRBV30 to TRBJ1-2; TRBD1 matches 10 bases. The TCR sequence derives from a human patient with melanoma. Some clones in this sample may be carry-over from other donors' samples. Here the sequenced sample was CD8+ T cells sorted from blood (inferred from file names), taken from a patient given nivolumab and ipilimumab in sequence. The CDR3 DNA follows: TGTGCCTGGGGGGGACAGGGGCGAGGGTATGGCTACACCTTC. Translating it yields CAWGGQGRGYGYTF.